Here is one T cell receptor (beta chain) with its context. Germline lookup yields CDR1 MNHNS and CDR2 SASEGT. The V end was cut by 6 bases, the J end by 0 bases, with 15 bases between. CDR3 length equals 15 residues. This sample stems from a study of cytomegalovirus exposure and HLA in healthy donors. Clones were sequenced by immunoSEQ multiplex PCR, and TCRdb holds only the in-frame ones, with some missing. The sample contains around 60,000 clones, roughly nine tenths of which appear only once. The rearrangement links TRBV6-1 to TRBJ2-7; TRBD2 might be the D (6 bases). The TCR originated in a man aged 18 to 29 in good health and CMV-seronegative. Material: PBMCs. CDR3: CASSKDGGASYEQYF. DNA of the CDR3: TGTGCCAGCAGCAAGGACGGCGGGGCCTCCTACGAGCAGTACTTC.